Below, 3 T cell receptor beta chains from the same sample are listed, as sequenced in a study of blood T cell repertoires in COVID-19. This table comes from immunoSEQ multiplex PCR, and its TCRdb copy is limited to in-frame clones, with some not included. The top ten clones hold over 3.5% of a sample with 200,000 to 300,000 clones, around 89% of them seen once. Sequenced material: peripheral blood. These receptors came from a woman aged 40 to 49 with acute or convalescent COVID-19.

In its sample, this clone was seen a few times. The chain joins TRBV5-6 to TRBJ1-6; D gene unclear. V lost 2 bases, J lost 9 bases, and 12 bases lay in between. This CDR3 spans 14 amino acids. Germline CDR1 is SGHDT and CDR2 is YYEEEE. CDR3 sequence reads: CASSFQASFSPLHF. In DNA form, the CDR3 reads TGTGCCAGCAGCTTCCAGGCGTCCTTTTCACCCCTCCACTTT.

This sequence joins TRBV6-5 and TRBJ2-7; 9 bases agree with TRBD1. This CDR3 region has 15 residues. Germline assignment: CDR1 MNHEY and CDR2 SVGAGI. J was trimmed by 3 bases and V by 0 bases; bases with no gene match: 3. In DNA, the CDR3 is TGTGCCAGCAGTTACTCGGACAGGGGCGACTACGAGCAGTACGTC. Protein: CASSYSDRGDYEQYV.

The table lists this clone with a count of one. The chain links TRBV12-5 to TRBJ2-1, with TRBD2 matching 8 bases. Trimming took 4 bases from V and 5 from J; bases not matched to a gene: 10. Germline V gene data show CDR1 as LGHNT and CDR2 as FRNRAP. The CDR3 is 16 residues long. The CDR3 here is CASGSPGGAKNNEQFF. CDR3 sequence (DNA): TGTGCTAGTGGTTCGCCCGGGGGGGCCAAAAACAATGAGCAGTTCTTC.